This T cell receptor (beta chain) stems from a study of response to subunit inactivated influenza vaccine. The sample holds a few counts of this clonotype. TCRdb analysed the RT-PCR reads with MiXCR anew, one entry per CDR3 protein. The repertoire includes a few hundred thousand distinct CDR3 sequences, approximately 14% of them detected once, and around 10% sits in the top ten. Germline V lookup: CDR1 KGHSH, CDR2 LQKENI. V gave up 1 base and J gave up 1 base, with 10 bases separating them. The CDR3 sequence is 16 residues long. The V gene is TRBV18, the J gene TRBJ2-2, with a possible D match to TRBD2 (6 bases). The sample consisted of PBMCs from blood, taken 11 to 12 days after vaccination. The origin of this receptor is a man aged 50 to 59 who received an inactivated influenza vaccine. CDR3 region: CASSPRPGVNTGELFF. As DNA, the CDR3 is TGTGCCAGCTCACCACGCCCGGGGGTGAACACCGGGGAGCTGTTTTTT. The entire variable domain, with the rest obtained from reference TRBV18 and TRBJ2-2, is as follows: NAGVMQNPRHLVRRRGQEARLRCSPMKGHSHVYWYRQLPEEGLKFMVYLQKENIIDESGMPKERFSAEFPKEGPSILRIQQVVRGDSAAYFCASSPRPGVNTGELFFGEGSRLTVL.